The clone carrying this T cell receptor (beta chain) was seen repeatedly, ten times or more. The antigen remains undetermined. This entry belongs to a study of response to subunit inactivated influenza vaccine. Findings of the study overall: It was the authors' suggestion that each seasonal influenza vaccination recruits few new T cells.

TCRdb processed the RT-PCR reads anew with MiXCR; each CDR3 protein has one entry. Of more than 200,000 distinct CDR3 sequences in the sample, less than 15% are singletons; the top ten hold less than 8.5%. V dropped 5 bases and J dropped 5; count of bases not matched to a gene: 11. From germline, CDR1 is SGHAT and CDR2 FQNNGV. This CDR3 spans 15 amino acids. This TCR derives from a man aged 45 to 65 who received an inactivated influenza vaccine. This chain uses TRBV11-2 with TRBJ2-7, with 8 positions matching TRBD1. The specimen was non-naive T cells sorted from PBMCs, collected roughly 2 weeks before vaccination. The CDR3 here is CASSTVTGVVDEQYF. CDR3 coding DNA: TGTGCCAGCAGCACTGTGACAGGGGTAGTTGACGAGCAGTACTTC.